The next 17 T cell receptor beta chains were all read from a single sample in a study of OX40 agonist ivuxolimab in advanced cancers. The method was immunoSEQ multiplex PCR; TCRdb's version includes in-frame clones alone and lacks a portion of them. The sample lists 80,000 to 100,000 clones; roughly 90% were seen once. This specimen was CD4+ or CD8+ T cells sorted from blood, taken in a trial of the OX40 agonist ivuxolimab. The receptors shown here come from an adult with an advanced solid tumor such as melanoma, head and neck, liver or kidney cancer.

This sequence joins TRBV11-2 and TRBJ1-1; TRBD1 is a possible D gene (5 bases). The germline V gene has CDR1 SGHAT and CDR2 FQNNGV. The germline V and J ends were trimmed by 5 bases and 6 bases, with 13 bases remaining between them. The CDR3 loop spans 13 amino acids. This CDR3 is CASSPGPYAEAFF. CDR3 DNA sequence: TGTGCCAGCAGCCCGGGACCGTACGCTGAAGCTTTCTTT.

The rearrangement joins TRBV18 to TRBJ2-3; 8 bases agree with TRBD2. Germline assignment: CDR1 KGHSH and CDR2 LQKENI. CDR3 size: 14 residues. Losses at the gene ends were 7 bases for V and 6 bases for J; bases not matched to a gene: 9. The CDR3 DNA reads as TGTGCCAGCTTAGCCGGGAGGGCCAGGGATACGCAGTATTTT. Its protein is CASLAGRARDTQYF. Full variable domain (outside the CDR3, taken from reference TRBV18 and TRBJ2-3): NAGVMQNPRHLVRRRGQEARLRCSPMKGHSHVYWYRQLPEEGLKFMVYLQKENIIDESGMPKERFSAEFPKEGPSILRIQQVVRGDSAAYFCASLAGRARDTQYFGPGTRLTVL.

The V gene is TRBV10-1, the J gene TRBJ2-2; D call uncertain. V lost 6 bases, J lost 6 bases, and 11 bases lay in between. Germline CDR1 WNHNN, CDR2 SYGVQD (reference sequence). This CDR3 region has 13 residues. The CDR3 sequence is CASRGHEAGELFF. DNA of the CDR3: TGCGCCAGCAGAGGCCACGAGGCCGGGGAGCTGTTTTTT.

The chain combines TRBV7-6 with TRBJ2-3, with TRBD2 matching over 9 bases. CDR1 is SGHVS, CDR2 FNYEAQ, per germline. The CDR3 has 18 residues. V was clipped by 3 bases and J by 2 bases; unmatched bases: 12. CDR3 sequence reads: CASSFLAGEVSPTDTQYF. The CDR3, as DNA: TGTGCCAGCAGCTTCTTAGCGGGAGAGGTTTCCCCCACAGATACGCAGTATTTT.

This chain joins TRBV25-1 and TRBJ1-1; D is possibly TRBD1 (5 bases). Looked up from germline, CDR1 is MGHDK and CDR2 is SYGVNS. Between the trimmed V and J ends, which lost 6 bases and 1 base, there was a span of 6 bases. This CDR3 region has 12 residues. This CDR3 is CASRGQNTEAFF. The CDR3, as DNA: TGTGCCAGCAGGGGGCAGAACACTGAAGCTTTCTTT.

The chain joins TRBV5-1 to TRBJ1-2; no firm D call. V was pared by 0 bases and J by 2 bases, with 8 bases between. This CDR3 comprises 14 residues. Germline V gene sequence: CDR1 SGHRS, CDR2 YFSETQ. CDR3 nucleotide sequence: TGCGCCAGCAGCTTGGACCCCGCCAACTATGGCTACACCTTC. Encoded protein: CASSLDPANYGYTF.

The chain's CDR3 is CASTSGQGDTQYF. CDR3 nucleotide sequence: TGTGCCAGCACCAGCGGGCAGGGGGATACGCAGTATTTT. The J gene is TRBJ2-3, the V gene TRBV6-1; D assignment may be TRBD1 or TRBD2 (6 bases each). V gave up 7 bases and J gave up 6 bases, with 14 bases separating them. The CDR3 loop spans 13 amino acids. Per the germline V gene, CDR1 is MNHNS and CDR2 is SASEGT.

V gene TRBV7-2 combines with J gene TRBJ1-1; TRBD1 agrees at 10 bases. In germline, CDR1 is SGHTA, CDR2 FQGNSA. With V trimmed by 5 bases and J by 5 bases, 8 bases remained unmatched. The CDR3 totals 15 residues. The DNA of the CDR3 is TGTGCCAGCAGCGACCGGGACAGGGGAAGAACTGAAGCTTTCTTT. Amino acid sequence: CASSDRDRGRTEAFF.

The J gene is TRBJ2-7, the V gene TRBV7-2; 8 bases align to TRBD1. Germline loops: CDR1 SGHTA, CDR2 FQGNSA. J was trimmed by 3 bases and V by 5 bases; bases with no gene match: 6. This CDR3 comprises 14 residues. CDR3 coding DNA: TGTGCCAGCAGCAGTAAGGGACAGGACTACGAGCAGTACTTC. Translation gives CASSSKGQDYEQYF.

This clone occurred once. The rearrangement links TRBV5-5 to TRBJ2-7; maybe TRBD2 (5 bases). Per the germline V gene, CDR1 is SGHKS and CDR2 is YYEKEE (reference sequence). V lost 2 bases and J 2 bases, leaving 11 bases between the germline ends. The CDR3 loop spans 14 amino acids. The CDR3 reads CASSFPGLTYEQYF. CDR3 in DNA: TGTGCCAGCAGCTTTCCAGGACTTACCTACGAGCAGTACTTC.

This clone was detected once. V and J are TRBV5-1 and TRBJ1-1; D is perhaps TRBD1 (6 bases). The CDR3 loop spans 16 amino acids. V was cut by 4 bases and J by 0 bases, with 16 bases left in between. From germline, CDR1 is SGHRS and CDR2 YFSETQ. CDR3 protein: CASSVGGTRMNTEAFF. The DNA of the CDR3 is TGCGCCAGCAGCGTGGGGGGGACAAGAATGAACACTGAAGCTTTCTTT. The entire variable domain, with the rest obtained from reference TRBV5-1 and TRBJ1-1, is as follows: KAGVTQTPRYLIKTRGQQVTLSCSPISGHRSVSWYQQTPGQGLQFLFEYFSETQRNKGNFPGRFSGRQFSNSRSEMNVSTLELGDSALYLCASSVGGTRMNTEAFFGQGTRLTVV.

The genes are TRBV5-1 and TRBJ1-3; TRBD1 agrees at 7 bases. With V trimmed by 0 bases and J by 2 bases, 2 bases remained unmatched. Germline loops: CDR1 SGHRS, CDR2 YFSETQ. This CDR3 is built from 15 residues. The CDR3 sequence: CASSLGDSPGNTIYF. The CDR3 region has the DNA TGCGCCAGCAGCTTGGGGGACAGTCCTGGAAACACCATATATTTT.

The J gene is TRBJ2-1, the V gene TRBV4-3; D remains unclear. Trimming stripped 1 base from V and 9 bases from J, with 7 bases between. Per the germline V gene, CDR1 is LGHNA and CDR2 is YSLEER. The CDR3 is 12 amino acids. The CDR3 region is CASSQGSFEQFF. As DNA, the CDR3 is TGCGCCAGCAGCCAAGGTTCGTTTGAGCAGTTCTTC.

The chain uses TRBV14 and TRBJ2-7, with D perhaps matching TRBD2 (6 bases). Trimming took 4 bases from V and 6 from J, leaving 13 bases between them. This CDR3 is built from 13 residues. The V gene's germline CDR1 is SGHDN and CDR2 FVKESK. The CDR3 DNA reads TGTGCCAGCAGCCCGGACGGAGGGAGCGAGCAGTACTTC. Residues: CASSPDGGSEQYF.

This chain links TRBV29-1 with TRBJ2-3, with TRBD2 identical over 11 bases. CDR1 is SQVTM, CDR2 ANQGSEA, per germline. With 7 bases clipped from V and 6 bases from J, the junction kept 3 bases outside the gene matches. The CDR3 extends over 12 amino acids. The CDR3 protein is CSGRTSGDTQYF. CDR3 sequence (DNA): TGCAGCGGTCGGACTAGCGGGGATACGCAGTATTTT.

V usage is TRBV30 and J usage is TRBJ1-5; no clear D. This CDR3 is built from 13 residues. Trimming removed 3 bases at V and 0 bases at J, with 6 bases between. Germline-derived CDR1 and CDR2 are GTSNPN and SVGIG (reference sequence). The CDR3 protein is CAWSPGSNQPQHF. The CDR3 coding sequence is TGTGCCTGGAGCCCGGGTAGCAATCAGCCCCAGCATTTT.

The rearrangement uses TRBV7-9 and TRBJ2-3; 9 nucleotides match TRBD2. Looked up from germline, CDR1 is SEHNR and CDR2 is FQNEAQ (reference sequence). The CDR3 runs to 15 residues. J was trimmed by 2 bases and V by 1 base; bases with no gene match: 1. The CDR3 nucleotides are TGTGCCAGCAGCTTAGGACTAGCGGACACAGATACGCAGTATTTT. As protein: CASSLGLADTDTQYF.